The clone carrying this T cell receptor (beta chain) was observed at least ten times. Its antigen is undetermined. V dropped 2 bases and J dropped 4 bases, with 15 bases sitting between them. The CDR3 has 16 residues. Germline CDR1 MNHEY, CDR2 SVGEGT. The sample is drawn from a study of human T cells and chemical hapten exposure. Study-wide points: The presence of alopecia in the donors means their immune response may differ from healthy people's. The number of TCRs over 1 in 1000 frequency stayed unchanged after DPC.

Time point meaning: patch test 3, about 24 weeks after DPC sensitization. The treatment: therapeutic diphenylcyclopropenone sensitization with weekly scalp DPC. The study extracted total RNA from unfractionated whole blood. TCRdb processed the RACE reads anew with MiXCR; each CDR3 protein has one entry. The data show 62,000 or so distinct CDR3 sequences, around 10% seen once. The clonotype was recovered from a woman between 25 and 40 years old with alopecia areata. Some clones in this sample may be carry-over from other donors' samples. The genes are TRBV6-2 or TRBV6-3 and TRBJ1-3; D remains ambiguous. The sequencing here drew on whole blood, taken in connection with sensitization to the hapten diphenylcyclopropenone (DPC). For the CDR3, the DNA is TGTGCCAGCAGTTACCCAGCCAGGAGGTCCGGAAACACCATATATTTT. As protein: CASSYPARRSGNTIYF.